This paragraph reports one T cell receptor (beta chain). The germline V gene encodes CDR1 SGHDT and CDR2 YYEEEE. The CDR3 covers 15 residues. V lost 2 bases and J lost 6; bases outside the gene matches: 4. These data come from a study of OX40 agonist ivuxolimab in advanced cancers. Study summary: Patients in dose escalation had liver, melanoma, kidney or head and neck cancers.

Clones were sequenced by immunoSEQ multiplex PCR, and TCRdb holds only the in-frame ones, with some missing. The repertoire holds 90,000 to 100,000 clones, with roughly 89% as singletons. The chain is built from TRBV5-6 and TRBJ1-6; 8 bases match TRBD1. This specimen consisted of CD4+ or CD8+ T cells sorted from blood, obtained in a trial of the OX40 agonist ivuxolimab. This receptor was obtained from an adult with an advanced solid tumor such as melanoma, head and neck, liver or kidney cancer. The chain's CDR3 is CASSFGTGRNSPLHF. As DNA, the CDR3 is TGTGCCAGCAGCTTCGGGACAGGACGTAATTCACCCCTCCACTTT.